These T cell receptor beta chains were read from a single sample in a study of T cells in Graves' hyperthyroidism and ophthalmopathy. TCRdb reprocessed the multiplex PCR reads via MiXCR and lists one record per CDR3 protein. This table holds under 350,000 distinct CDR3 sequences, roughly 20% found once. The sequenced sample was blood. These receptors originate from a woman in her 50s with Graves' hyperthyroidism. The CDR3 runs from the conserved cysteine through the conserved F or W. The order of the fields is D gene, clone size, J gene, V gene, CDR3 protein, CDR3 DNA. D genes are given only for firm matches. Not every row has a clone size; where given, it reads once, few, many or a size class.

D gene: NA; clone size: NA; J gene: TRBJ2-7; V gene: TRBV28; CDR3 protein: CAGPGVREQYF; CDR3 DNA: TGTGCCGGACCCGGGGTTCGCGAGCAGTACTTC
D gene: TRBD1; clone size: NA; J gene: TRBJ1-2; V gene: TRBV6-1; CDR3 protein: CASSEGGGAGSYGYTF; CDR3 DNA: TGTGCCAGCAGTGAAGGAGGGGGCGCGGGGAGCTATGGCTACACCTTC
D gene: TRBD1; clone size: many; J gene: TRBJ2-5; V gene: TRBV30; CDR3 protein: CAYATGMETQYF; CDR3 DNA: TGTGCCTATGCGACAGGGATGGAGACCCAGTACTTC
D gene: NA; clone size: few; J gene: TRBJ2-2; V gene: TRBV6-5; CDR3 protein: CASSYLPGGSGELFF; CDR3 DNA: TGTGCCAGCAGTTACTTACCGGGGGGCAGCGGGGAGCTGTTTTTT
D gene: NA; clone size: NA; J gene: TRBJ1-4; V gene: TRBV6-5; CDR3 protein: CASSYLPRQANEKLFF; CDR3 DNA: TGTGCCAGCAGTTACCTACCGAGACAGGCTAATGAAAAACTGTTTTTT
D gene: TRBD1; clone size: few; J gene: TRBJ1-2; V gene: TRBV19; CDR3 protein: CASTPTGTDGYTF; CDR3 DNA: TGTGCCAGTACCCCGACAGGGACCGATGGCTACACCTTC
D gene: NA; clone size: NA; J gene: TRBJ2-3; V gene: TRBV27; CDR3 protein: CASSRRRGTDTQYF; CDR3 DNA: TGTGCCAGCAGTCGACGGCGGGGCACAGATACGCAGTATTTT
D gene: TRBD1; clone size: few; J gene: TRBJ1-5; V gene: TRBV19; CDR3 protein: CASSITGGTGNQPQHF; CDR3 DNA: TGTGCCAGTAGTATTACAGGGGGTACGGGCAATCAGCCCCAGCATTTT
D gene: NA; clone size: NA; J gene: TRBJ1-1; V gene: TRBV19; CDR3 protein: CASSTGTMITEAFF; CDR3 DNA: TGTGCCAGTAGTACAGGGACCATGATTACTGAAGCTTTCTTT
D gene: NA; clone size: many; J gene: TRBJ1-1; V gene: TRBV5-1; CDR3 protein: CASSLTGADTEAFF; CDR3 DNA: TGCGCCAGCAGCTTGACCGGGGCGGACACTGAAGCTTTCTTT
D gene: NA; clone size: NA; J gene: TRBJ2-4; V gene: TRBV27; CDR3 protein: CASSLKGNIQYF; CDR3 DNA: TGTGCCAGCAGTTTGAAGGGGAACATTCAGTACTTC
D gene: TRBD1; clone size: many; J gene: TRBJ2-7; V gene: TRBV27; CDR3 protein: CASSFGQGVYEQYF; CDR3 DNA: TGTGCCAGCAGTTTCGGACAGGGGGTCTACGAGCAGTACTTC
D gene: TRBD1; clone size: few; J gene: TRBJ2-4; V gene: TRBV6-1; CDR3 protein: CASRQDRGIAKNIQYF; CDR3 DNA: TGTGCCAGCAGACAGGACAGGGGAATAGCCAAAAACATTCAGTACTTC
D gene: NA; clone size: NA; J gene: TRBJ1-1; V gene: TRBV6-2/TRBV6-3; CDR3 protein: CASSYSRAMNTEAFF; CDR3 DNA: TGTGCCAGCAGTTACTCGAGGGCGATGAACACTGAAGCTTTCTTT
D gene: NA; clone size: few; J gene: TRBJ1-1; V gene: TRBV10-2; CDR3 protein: CASSETGLEAFF; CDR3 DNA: TGCGCCAGCAGTGAAACAGGACTTGAAGCTTTCTTT
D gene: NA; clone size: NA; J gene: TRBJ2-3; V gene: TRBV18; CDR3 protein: CASPREDTQYF; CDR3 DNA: TGTGCCAGCCCGAGGGAAGATACGCAGTATTTT
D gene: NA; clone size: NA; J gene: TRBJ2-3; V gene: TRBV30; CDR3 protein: CAWRARENTDTQYF; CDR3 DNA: TGTGCCTGGAGAGCCAGGGAGAACACAGATACGCAGTATTTT
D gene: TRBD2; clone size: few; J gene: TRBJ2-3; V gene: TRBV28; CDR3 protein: CASGMRGRVPDTQYF; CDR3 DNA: TGTGCCAGCGGGATGCGCGGGAGGGTCCCAGATACGCAGTATTTT
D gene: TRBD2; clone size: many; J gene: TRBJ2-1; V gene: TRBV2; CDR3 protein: CASSGLAGEAGEQFF; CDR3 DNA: TGTGCCAGCAGTGGGCTAGCGGGAGAAGCGGGTGAGCAGTTCTTC
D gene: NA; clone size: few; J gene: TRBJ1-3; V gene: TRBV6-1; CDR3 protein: CASSEWGGFSGNTIYF; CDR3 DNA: TGTGCCAGCAGTGAATGGGGGGGCTTCTCTGGAAACACCATATATTTT
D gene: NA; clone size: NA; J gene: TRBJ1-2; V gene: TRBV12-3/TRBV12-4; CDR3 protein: CASSLTPNYGYTF; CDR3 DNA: TGTGCCAGCAGCCTTACGCCTAACTATGGCTACACCTTC
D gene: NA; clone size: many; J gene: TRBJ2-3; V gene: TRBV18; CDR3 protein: CASSPGGTEDTQYF; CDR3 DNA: TGTGCCAGCTCACCAGGGGGCACGGAAGATACGCAGTATTTT
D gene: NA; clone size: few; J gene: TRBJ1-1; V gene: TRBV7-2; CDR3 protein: CASSSTRRTDLGTEAFF; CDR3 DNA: TGTGCCAGCAGCTCCACGAGGCGTACAGATCTGGGGACTGAAGCTTTCTTT
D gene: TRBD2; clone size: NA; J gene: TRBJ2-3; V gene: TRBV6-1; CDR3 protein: CASSPFSGGDTTDTQYF; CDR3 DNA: TGTGCCAGCAGTCCCTTTAGCGGGGGGGATACCACAGATACGCAGTATTTT
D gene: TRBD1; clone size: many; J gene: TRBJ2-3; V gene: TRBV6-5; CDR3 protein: CASYGQAITDTQYF; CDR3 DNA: TGTGCCAGCTACGGACAGGCTATCACAGATACGCAGTATTTT
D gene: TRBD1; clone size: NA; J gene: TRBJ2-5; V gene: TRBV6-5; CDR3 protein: CACSYFATGGEETQYF; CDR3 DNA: TGTGCCTGCAGTTACTTCGCGACAGGGGGCGAGGAGACCCAGTACTTC
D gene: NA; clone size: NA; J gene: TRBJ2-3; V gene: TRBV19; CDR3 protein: CASKEQSFTDTQYF; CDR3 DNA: TGTGCCAGTAAGGAGCAGTCCTTCACAGATACGCAGTATTTT
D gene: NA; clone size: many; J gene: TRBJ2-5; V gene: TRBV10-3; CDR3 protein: CAISEKETQYF; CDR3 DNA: TGTGCCATCAGTGAGAAGGAGACCCAGTACTTC
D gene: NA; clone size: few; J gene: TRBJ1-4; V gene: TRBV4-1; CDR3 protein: CASSQDVNRGAGEKLFF; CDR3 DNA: TGCGCCAGCAGCCAAGATGTGAATAGGGGGGCGGGAGAAAAACTGTTTTTT
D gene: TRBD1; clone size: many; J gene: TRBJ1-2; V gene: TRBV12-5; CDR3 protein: CASGLGGDRRGGSYTF; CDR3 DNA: TGTGCTAGTGGTTTGGGAGGGGACAGGCGAGGAGGTAGCTACACCTTC
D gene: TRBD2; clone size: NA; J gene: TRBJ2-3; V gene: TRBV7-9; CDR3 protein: CASSAPEREVDTQYF; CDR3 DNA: TGTGCCAGCAGCGCCCCGGAGCGGGAGGTTGATACGCAGTATTTT
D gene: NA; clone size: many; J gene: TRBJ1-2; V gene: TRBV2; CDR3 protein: CASSDTKNGNYGYTF; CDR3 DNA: TGTGCCAGCAGCGATACCAAGAACGGTAACTATGGCTACACCTTC
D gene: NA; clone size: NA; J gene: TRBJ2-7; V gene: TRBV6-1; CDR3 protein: CASTPGWGKYEQYF; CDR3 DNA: TGTGCCAGCACCCCGGGCTGGGGGAAATACGAGCAGTACTTC
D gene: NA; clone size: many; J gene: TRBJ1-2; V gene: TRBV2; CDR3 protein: CASSEVQGSGYGYTF; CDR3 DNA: TGTGCCAGCAGTGAGGTCCAAGGGTCGGGCTATGGCTACACCTTC
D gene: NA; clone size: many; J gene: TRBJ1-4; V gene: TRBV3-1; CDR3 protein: CASSQEYGANEKLFF; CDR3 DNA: TGTGCCAGCAGCCAAGAATACGGGGCTAATGAAAAACTGTTTTTT
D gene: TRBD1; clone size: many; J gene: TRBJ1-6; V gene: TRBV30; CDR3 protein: CAWSVQGNSPLHF; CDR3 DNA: TGTGCCTGGAGTGTACAGGGGAATTCACCCCTCCACTTT
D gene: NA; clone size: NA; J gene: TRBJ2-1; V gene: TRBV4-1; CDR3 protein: CASSPGRGTYNEQFF; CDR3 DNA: TGCGCCAGCAGCCCAGGACGGGGTACTTACAATGAGCAGTTCTTC
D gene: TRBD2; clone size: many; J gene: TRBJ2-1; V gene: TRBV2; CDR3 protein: CASSDGLAGNEQFF; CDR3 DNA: TGTGCCAGCAGTGATGGGCTAGCGGGGAATGAGCAGTTCTTC
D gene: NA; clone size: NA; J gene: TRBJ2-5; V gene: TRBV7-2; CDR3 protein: CASSLAVGTQYF; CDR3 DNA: TGTGCCAGCAGCTTAGCGGTGGGGACCCAGTACTTC
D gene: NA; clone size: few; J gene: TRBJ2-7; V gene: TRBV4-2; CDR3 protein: CASSQEGSEQYF; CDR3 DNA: TGTGCCAGCAGCCAAGAAGGGTCCGAGCAGTACTTC
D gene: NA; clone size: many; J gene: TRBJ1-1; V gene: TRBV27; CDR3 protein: CASSPQATNTEAFF; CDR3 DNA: TGTGCCAGCAGCCCACAGGCGACGAACACTGAAGCTTTCTTT
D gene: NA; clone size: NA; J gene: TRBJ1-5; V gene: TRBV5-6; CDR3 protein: CASSSLTSTSNQPQHF; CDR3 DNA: TGTGCCAGCAGCTCCCTGACAAGTACTAGCAATCAGCCCCAGCATTTT
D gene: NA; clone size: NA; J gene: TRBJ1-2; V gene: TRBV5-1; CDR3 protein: CASSAGTTGDYTF; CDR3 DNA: TGCGCCAGCAGCGCGGGGACAACGGGGGACTACACCTTC
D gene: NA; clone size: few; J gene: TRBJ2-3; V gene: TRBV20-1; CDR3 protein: CSARFLGDTQYF; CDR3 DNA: TGCAGTGCTAGATTTCTGGGAGATACGCAGTATTTT
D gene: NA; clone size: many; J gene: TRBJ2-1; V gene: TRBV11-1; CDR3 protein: CASSSDRNEQFF; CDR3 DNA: TGTGCCAGCAGCTCCGACCGCAATGAGCAGTTCTTC
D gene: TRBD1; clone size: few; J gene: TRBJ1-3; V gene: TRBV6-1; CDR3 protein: CASSLGQVSGNTIYF; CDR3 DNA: TGTGCCAGCAGTCTTGGACAGGTCTCTGGAAACACCATATATTTT
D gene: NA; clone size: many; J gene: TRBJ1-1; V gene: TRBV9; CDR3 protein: CASSTDSNTEAFF; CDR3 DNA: TGTGCCAGCAGCACGGACAGCAACACTGAAGCTTTCTTT
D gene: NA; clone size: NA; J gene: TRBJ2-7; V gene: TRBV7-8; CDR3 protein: CASSLDRVSGEQYF; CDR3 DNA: TGTGCCAGCAGCTTAGATCGGGTGTCGGGCGAGCAGTACTTC
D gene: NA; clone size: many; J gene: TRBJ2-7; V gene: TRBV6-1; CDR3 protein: CASSPLRISSYEQYF; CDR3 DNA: TGTGCCAGCAGTCCCTTGCGGATCAGCTCCTACGAGCAGTACTTC
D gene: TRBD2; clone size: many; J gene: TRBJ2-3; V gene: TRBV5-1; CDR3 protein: CASSLGDYSTDTQYF; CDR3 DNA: TGCGCCAGCAGCTTGGGGGACTACAGCACAGATACGCAGTATTTT
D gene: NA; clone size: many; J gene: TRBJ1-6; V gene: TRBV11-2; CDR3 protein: CASSYRDIDSYNSPLHF; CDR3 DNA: TGTGCCAGCAGCTACCGGGACATAGACTCCTATAATTCACCCCTCCACTTT